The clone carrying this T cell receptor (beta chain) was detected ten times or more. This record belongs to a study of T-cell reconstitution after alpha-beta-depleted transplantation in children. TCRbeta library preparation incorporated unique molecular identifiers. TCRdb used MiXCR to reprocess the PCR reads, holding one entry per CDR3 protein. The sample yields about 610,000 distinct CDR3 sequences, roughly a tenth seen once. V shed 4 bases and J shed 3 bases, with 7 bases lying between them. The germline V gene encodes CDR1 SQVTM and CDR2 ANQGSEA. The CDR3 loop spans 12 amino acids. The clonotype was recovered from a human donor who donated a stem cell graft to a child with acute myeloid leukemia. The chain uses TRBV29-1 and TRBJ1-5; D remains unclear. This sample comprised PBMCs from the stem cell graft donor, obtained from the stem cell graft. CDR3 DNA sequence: TGCAGCGTTGGTCGGTACAATCAGCCCCAGCATTTT. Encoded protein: CSVGRYNQPQHF.